Shown below are 10 T cell receptor beta chains from a single sample sequenced in a study of blood T cell repertoires in COVID-19. Clones were sequenced by immunoSEQ multiplex PCR, and TCRdb holds only the in-frame ones, with some missing. The table lists roughly 210,000 clones, around 89% of them singletons, with under 2% in the top ten. The specimen was peripheral blood. The receptors shown here come from a man aged 70 or older with acute or convalescent COVID-19.

The chain is built from TRBV2 and TRBJ2-1; TRBD2 agrees at 7 bases. The CDR3 loop spans 14 amino acids. V lost 3 bases and J lost 9; bases outside the gene matches: 8. Germline assignment: CDR1 SNHLY and CDR2 FYNNEI. CDR3 loop: CASSDFSGRVEQFF. The CDR3 DNA follows: TGTGCCAGCAGTGACTTTAGTGGGAGGGTTGAGCAGTTCTTC.

J is TRBJ2-5 and V is TRBV7-3, with 14 bases aligning to TRBD2. There are 16 residues in the CDR3. Trimming cost V 0 bases and J 4 bases; bases outside gene matches: 1. Germline-derived CDR1 and CDR2 are SGHTA and FQGTGA. In DNA, the CDR3 is TGTGCCAGCAGCTTAACGGGACTAGCGGGAGTAGAGACCCAGTACTTC. Residues: CASSLTGLAGVETQYF. The full variable domain, its missing parts supplied by reference TRBV7-3 and TRBJ2-5, is GAGVSQTPSNKVTEKGKYVELRCDPISGHTALYWYRQSLGQGPEFLIYFQGTGAADDSGLPNDRFFAVRPEGSVSTLKIQRTERGDSAVYLCASSLTGLAGVETQYFGPGTRLLVL.

The gene calls are TRBV13 and TRBJ2-7; 7 bases line up with TRBD1. CDR1 is PRHDT, CDR2 FYEKMQ, per germline (reference sequence). This CDR3 region has 14 residues. Trimming took 3 bases from V and 4 from J; bases not matched to a gene: 6. The CDR3 is CASSFRDSLYEQYF. The CDR3 nucleotides read TGTGCCAGCAGCTTCCGGGACAGCCTTTACGAGCAGTACTTC.

V gene TRBV6-1 combines with J gene TRBJ2-7; D gene ambiguous. The germline V and J ends were trimmed by 3 bases and 7 bases, with 13 bases remaining between them. Germline CDR1 reads MNHNS; CDR2 reads SASEGT. The CDR3 is 13 amino acids. Here the CDR3 reads CASSELTDREQYF. The CDR3 bases are TGTGCCAGCAGTGAGCTAACAGATAGGGAGCAGTACTTC.

This sequence joins TRBV11-1 and TRBJ2-2; TRBD2 aligns across 9 bases. Trimming removed 2 bases from V and 3 bases from J; junction bases left unmatched: 1. The germline CDR1 and CDR2 sequences are SGHAT and FQDESV (reference sequence). The CDR3 loop spans 15 amino acids. The CDR3 sequence: CASSLLAGHTGELFF. Written as DNA, the CDR3 is TGTGCCAGCAGCTTACTAGCGGGGCACACCGGGGAGCTGTTTTTT.

The chain is built from TRBV24-1 and TRBJ2-3, with unresolved D. Germline assignment: CDR1 KGHDR and CDR2 SFDVKD. Trimming cost V 7 bases and J 6 bases, with 10 bases left between them. The CDR3 is made up of 12 amino acids. The CDR3 DNA follows: TGTGCCACCAGCGGGTCGGTCGATACGCAGTATTTT. Translated, it gives CATSGSVDTQYF.

This chain's CDR3 is CAISGPSGTGYYEQYF. DNA for the CDR3: TGTGCCATCAGTGGTCCATCCGGGACAGGGTACTACGAGCAGTACTTC. The chain links TRBV10-3 to TRBJ2-7, with 9 nucleotides matching TRBD1. The J segment lost 3 bases and the V segment lost 4 bases, leaving 10 bases of the junction unmatched. Per germline, CDR1 ENHRY and CDR2 SYGVKD. This CDR3 has 16 residues.

The chain links TRBV7-8 to TRBJ2-5; 10 positions match TRBD2. V lost 0 bases to trimming and J lost 3 bases; unmatched junction nucleotides: 4. Germline CDR1 is SGHVS and CDR2 is FQNEAQ. The CDR3 is made up of 16 amino acids. The CDR3 loop reads CASSLAASGGKETQYF. The CDR3 nucleotides read TGTGCCAGCAGCTTAGCGGCTAGCGGGGGAAAAGAGACCCAGTACTTC. The whole variable domain, remainder taken from reference TRBV7-8 and TRBJ2-5, is GAGVSQSPRYKVAKRGQDVALRCDPISGHVSLFWYQQALGQGPEFLTYFQNEAQLDKSGLPSDRFFAERPEGSVSTLKIQRTQQEDSAVYLCASSLAASGGKETQYFGPGTRLLVL.

The genes are TRBV6-5 and TRBJ2-2; D might be TRBD1 (5 bases). V lost 4 bases, J lost 1 base, and 7 bases lay in between. The germline V gene has CDR1 MNHEY and CDR2 SVGAGI. CDR3 length: 14 residues. The chain's CDR3 is CASSSDRNTGELFF. CDR3 coding DNA: TGTGCCAGCAGTTCCGACAGGAACACCGGGGAGCTGTTTTTT.

V and J are TRBV5-1 and TRBJ2-2; no clear D gene. The germline V and J ends were trimmed by 1 base and 6 bases, with 10 bases remaining between them. CDR3 length equals 14 residues. CDR1 and CDR2 from the germline V gene are SGHRS and YFSETQ. CDR3 nucleotide sequence: TGCGCCAGCAGCTTGATAGCTACGGCCGGGGAGCTGTTTTTT. Its protein is CASSLIATAGELFF. Using reference TRBV5-1 and TRBJ2-2 for the parts outside the CDR3, the full variable domain is KAGVTQTPRYLIKTRGQQVTLSCSPISGHRSVSWYQQTPGQGLQFLFEYFSETQRNKGNFPGRFSGRQFSNSRSEMNVSTLELGDSALYLCASSLIATAGELFFGEGSRLTVL.